This TCR beta chain was retrieved from a study of STAT5B mutations in CD4+ large granular lymphocyte leukemia. Findings and limits, study-wide: 8/27 top patient clones versus 2/35 control clones were TRBV06-family. Patient CD4-sorted repertoires looked more clonal than healthy CD4+ repertoires, even without putative leukemic clones.

The V gene lost 4 bases and the J gene lost 5 bases, with 19 bases spanning the gap. The CDR3 has 15 amino acids. Germline loops: CDR1 SGHRS, CDR2 YFSETQ. As to this clone: The antigen is undetermined.

In the original analysis: The detection floor for productive clonotype frequency was 2.59 x 10-5. Produced via immunoSEQ multiplex PCR; TCRdb's table is partial and in-frame only. The V and J calls and clone size are taken from that table; D and trimming were inferred from the DNA. This table has tens of thousands of clones, roughly 80% appearing once. The sequence was collected from a human donor in good health. The chain links TRBV5-1 to TRBJ2-7; maybe TRBD2 (7 bases). Sequenced input: CD4+ T cells from blood buffy coats. The CDR3 spells CASSRGGAGGNEQYF. The CDR3 region has the DNA TGCGCCAGCAGCAGGGGGGGGGCAGGAGGTAACGAGCAGTACTTC.